The 26 T cell receptor beta chains below were found in one sample sequenced in a study of T-cell reconstitution after alpha-beta-depleted transplantation in children. Construction of the TCRbeta library involved unique molecular identifiers. TCRdb fed the PCR reads into MiXCR, producing one record per CDR3 protein. The sample lists some 490,000 distinct CDR3 sequences; about 12% were seen once. The source material was PBMCs from the stem cell graft donor, sampled from the stem cell graft. The receptors derive from a human donor who donated a stem cell graft to a child with combined immunodeficiency.

V and J are TRBV12-3 or TRBV12-4 and TRBJ1-4; D might be TRBD1 (5 bases). The CDR3 spans 14 residues. V lost 6 bases to trimming and J lost 8 bases, with 16 bases between them. CDR3 protein: CASRRDSRQEKLFF. CDR3 nucleotide sequence: TGTGCCAGCAGGAGAGACAGCCGCCAAGAAAAACTGTTTTTT.

This clonotype appeared a few times. The V gene is TRBV7-8, the J gene TRBJ2-1; 10 positions match TRBD2. From germline, CDR1 is SGHVS and CDR2 FQNEAQ. J lost 9 bases, V lost 4 bases, and 15 bases had no gene match. The CDR3 runs 17 residues. The CDR3 here is CASSSPEWLAGVSEQFF. In nucleotides, the CDR3 is TGTGCCAGCAGCTCCCCGGAGTGGCTAGCGGGAGTGAGTGAGCAGTTCTTC. The whole variable domain, remainder taken from reference TRBV7-8 and TRBJ2-1, is GAGVSQSPRYKVAKRGQDVALRCDPISGHVSLFWYQQALGQGPEFLTYFQNEAQLDKSGLPSDRFFAERPEGSVSTLKIQRTQQEDSAVYLCASSSPEWLAGVSEQFFGPGTRLTVL.

This clonotype has more than one count but fewer than ten. The chain combines TRBV7-2 with TRBJ2-3, with 12 bases lining up with TRBD2. The germline CDR1 and CDR2 sequences are SGHTA and FQGNSA. CDR3 size: 16 residues. V was pared by 5 bases and J by 3 bases, with 6 bases of the junction left unmatched. The CDR3 nucleotides are TGTGCCAGCAGCACCGGACTAGCGGGACTGACAGATACGCAGTATTTT. The encoded protein is CASSTGLAGLTDTQYF.

The rearrangement uses TRBV11-2 and TRBJ2-1; D is unclear. This CDR3 has 15 residues. The germline V gene has CDR1 SGHAT and CDR2 FQNNGV. The V and J ends lost 0 bases and 8 bases respectively, with 14 bases between them. CDR3 residues: CASSLDIGVSDEQFF. The CDR3 region has the DNA TGTGCCAGCAGCTTAGATATTGGGGTATCCGATGAGCAGTTCTTC.

This clonotype was observed many times. CDR3 residues: CASSLGGDYEQYF. The CDR3 DNA is TGTGCCAGCAGTTTGGGAGGGGACTACGAGCAGTACTTC. The chain couples TRBV12-3 or TRBV12-4 to TRBJ2-7; 7 bases are shared with TRBD2. CDR3 length equals 13 residues. The V segment lost 3 bases and the J segment 3 bases; nucleotides outside the gene matches: 2.

This clonotype was detected many times. This sequence joins TRBV27 and TRBJ2-5; no clear D gene. This CDR3 spans 13 amino acids. The germline CDR1 and CDR2 sequences are MNHEY and SMNVEV (reference sequence). Between the trimmed V and J ends, which lost 6 bases and 1 base, there was a span of 9 bases. CDR3: CASSPMSQETQYF. For the CDR3, the DNA is TGTGCCAGCAGCCCAATGAGCCAAGAGACCCAGTACTTC.

The chain employs TRBV5-1 and TRBJ1-2, with D possibly TRBD1 on 5 matching bases. The CDR3 totals 18 residues. Germline CDR1 SGHRS, CDR2 YFSETQ. V gave up 4 bases and J gave up 0 bases, with 22 bases separating them. The CDR3 DNA reads TGCGCCAGCAGCCAAAGTCGGCAGGTTACGGGACCTAACTATGGCTACACCTTC. This sequence encodes CASSQSRQVTGPNYGYTF.

This clonotype occurred many times. The rearrangement joins TRBV10-3 to TRBJ2-7; D possibly corresponds to TRBD1 (5 bases). CDR3 length: 14 amino acids. CDR1 is ENHRY, CDR2 SYGVKD, per germline. V dropped 7 bases and J dropped 4 bases, with 17 bases sitting between them. CDR3 sequence (DNA): TGTGCCATCACTCCGGGTGATGGGGCTTACGAGCAGTACTTC. Amino acid sequence: CAITPGDGAYEQYF.

Comments on this clonotype: One junction end does not reproduce the germline sequence, and a read error may be involved. The J gene is TRBJ1-2, the V gene TRBV4-2; TRBD1 aligns across 8 bases. CDR1 is LGHNA, CDR2 YNFKEQ, per germline. This CDR3 region has 15 residues. The CDR3 bases are TGTGCCATCAGCCCCGGGACAGGTTGGAACTATGGCTACACCTTC. Its translation: CAISPGTGWNYGYTF.

This clonotype has ten or more counts. The J gene is TRBJ2-1, the V gene TRBV6-2 or TRBV6-3, with D maybe TRBD2 (6 bases). CDR1 is MNHEY, CDR2 SVGEGT, per germline. The CDR3 sequence is 17 residues long. Trimming took off 5 bases at V and 0 bases at J, with 17 bases between the two ends. This CDR3 is CASSHTLLADSYNEQFF. The CDR3 DNA reads as TGTGCCAGCAGTCATACGCTCTTAGCGGACTCCTACAATGAGCAGTTCTTC.

The chain joins TRBV20-1 to TRBJ2-2; TRBD1 aligns across 9 bases. This CDR3 has 14 residues. V shed 6 bases and J 4 bases; nucleotides not matched to a gene: 6. Germline CDR1 reads DFQATT; CDR2 reads SNEGSKA (reference sequence). The CDR3 sequence: CSAVGDRATGELFF. For the CDR3, the DNA is TGCAGTGCGGTCGGGGACAGGGCCACCGGGGAGCTGTTTTTT.

This clonotype has a handful of counts. The chain combines TRBV7-8 with TRBJ2-1, with 10 bases that match TRBD1. V lost 7 bases and J lost 7; bases outside the gene matches: 7. The CDR3 contains 14 residues. Germline V gene sequence: CDR1 SGHVS, CDR2 FQNEAQ. The CDR3 loop is CASTLTGGWNEQFF. In nucleotides, the CDR3 is TGTGCCAGCACTCTGACAGGGGGCTGGAATGAGCAGTTCTTC.

This chain connects TRBV20-1 to TRBJ1-2, with 8 positions matching TRBD1. Germline CDR1 is DFQATT and CDR2 is SNEGSKA (reference sequence). The CDR3 has 19 amino acids. Trimming cost V 6 bases and J 0 bases; bases outside gene matches: 21. The CDR3 reads CSALSRGQENSFSNYGYTF. CDR3 DNA sequence: TGCAGTGCGCTGTCCCGGGGACAGGAGAACTCATTCTCTAACTATGGCTACACCTTC.

The CDR3 bases are TGTGCCACCAGCAGAGCCGGGACTAGCGGGACAGATACGCAGTATTTT. Amino acids: CATSRAGTSGTDTQYF. The V and J genes are TRBV15 and TRBJ2-3, with 12 positions matching TRBD2. Per the germline V gene, CDR1 is LNHNV and CDR2 is YYDKDF (reference sequence). The CDR3 totals 16 residues. After removal of 1 base from V and 3 bases from J, the junction contained 2 bases not matched to a gene. The full variable domain, with the rest looked up from reference TRBV15 and TRBJ2-3, is DAMVIQNPRYQVTQFGKPVTLSCSQTLNHNVMYWYQQKSSQAPKLLFHYYDKDFNNEADTPDNFQSRRPNTSFCFLDIRSPGLGDTAMYLCATSRAGTSGTDTQYFGPGTRLTVL.

At least ten counts were recorded for this clonotype. The chain is built from TRBV7-2 and TRBJ2-2; possible D gene TRBD1, 6 bases. This CDR3 has 15 residues. The germline V and J ends were trimmed by 7 bases and 0 bases, with 12 bases remaining between them. CDR1 is SGHTA, CDR2 FQGNSA, per germline. This CDR3 is CASILGAANTGELFF. In nucleotides, the CDR3 is TGTGCCAGCATCCTGGGGGCGGCGAACACCGGGGAGCTGTTTTTT.

The chain carries TRBV12-3 or TRBV12-4 and TRBJ1-3, with unresolved D. Trimming removed 6 bases at V and 0 bases at J, with 12 bases between. This CDR3 comprises 15 residues. The DNA for the CDR3 is TGTGCCAGCAGCCGTGTCCGCTACTCTGGAAACACCATATATTTT. Translation: CASSRVRYSGNTIYF.

J is TRBJ2-7 and V is TRBV3-1; D is unclear. CDR1 LGHDT and CDR2 YNNKEL come from the germline V gene (reference sequence). V lost 4 bases, J lost 3 bases, and 19 bases lay in between. The CDR3 sequence is 16 residues long. CDR3 in DNA: TGTGCCAGCAGCCCTTATTTAGGACCTGCTATCTACGAGCAGTACTTC. Protein sequence: CASSPYLGPAIYEQYF.

At least ten counts were recorded for this clonotype. The chain links TRBV10-3 to TRBJ2-7; D not certain. Trimming removed 4 bases at V and 0 bases at J, with 13 bases between. The germline V gene has CDR1 ENHRY and CDR2 SYGVKD. This CDR3 is 15 amino acids long. CDR3 bases: TGTGCCATCAGTGGGGTGGGCGGCCTCTCCTACGAGCAGTACTTC. Protein product: CAISGVGGLSYEQYF.

This clonotype was seen repeatedly, ten times or more. The DNA of the CDR3 is TGTGCCAGCAGCTTGATGGGGGTGGACGAGCAGTACTTC. This translates into CASSLMGVDEQYF. The chain has TRBV5-4 and TRBJ2-7; D might be TRBD1 or TRBD2, each matching 5 bases. The germline gives CDR1 SGHNT, CDR2 YYREEE (reference sequence). V shed 1 base and J shed 5 bases, with 10 bases lying between them. The CDR3 sequence is 13 residues long.

This clonotype occurred a few times. The chain recombines TRBV9 with TRBJ1-6, with D possibly being TRBD1 (5 bases). The germline V gene encodes CDR1 SGDLS and CDR2 YYNGEE. V lost 0 bases, J lost 5 bases, and 9 bases lay in between. This CDR3 comprises 15 residues. CDR3 in DNA: TGTGCCAGCAGCGTAGAAGGGGACCATAATTCACCCCTCCACTTT. Its protein product is CASSVEGDHNSPLHF.

This clonotype was counted a few times. The V call is TRBV27, the J call TRBJ2-5; possible D gene TRBD1, 6 bases. The CDR3 has 16 amino acids. The germline CDR1 and CDR2 sequences are MNHEY and SMNVEV (reference sequence). Between the trimmed V and J ends, which lost 5 bases and 5 bases, there was a span of 21 bases. CDR3 loop: CASSRVQGLKQETQYF. DNA of the CDR3: TGTGCCAGCAGTCGGGTGCAGGGGCTAAAGCAGGAGACCCAGTACTTC.

This clonotype has a handful of counts. The V gene is TRBV12-3 or TRBV12-4, the J gene TRBJ1-2; D uncertain. Trimming shortened V by 2 bases and J by 7 bases, and 11 bases separated the two germline ends. CDR3 length: 13 amino acids. Written as DNA, the CDR3 is TGTGCCAGCAGTTTAAGGGCAGGCCGTGGCTACACCTTC. It specifies CASSLRAGRGYTF.

This clonotype was observed at least ten times. J is TRBJ1-5 and V is TRBV7-9; no clear D. V dropped 1 base and J dropped 0 bases, with 1 base sitting between them. The CDR3 loop spans 13 amino acids. From germline, CDR1 is SEHNR and CDR2 FQNEAQ (reference sequence). The CDR3 region is CASSLDSNQPQHF. The CDR3 DNA follows: TGTGCCAGCAGCTTAGATAGCAATCAGCCCCAGCATTTT.

The genes are TRBV4-2 and TRBJ1-5; 7 bases agree with TRBD1. This CDR3 spans 15 amino acids. Germline-derived CDR1 and CDR2 are LGHNA and YNFKEQ. The V and J ends lost 4 bases and 3 bases, in that order; junction bases with no gene match: 6. The CDR3 coding sequence is TGTGCCAGCAGCCTCCGGGACAGAGACAATCAGCCCCAGCATTTT. This sequence encodes CASSLRDRDNQPQHF.

This clonotype was picked up many times. The genes are TRBV12-3 or TRBV12-4 and TRBJ1-6; D not resolved. Trimming cost V 4 bases and J 5 bases, with 12 bases left between them. The CDR3 is 15 residues long. CDR3 in amino acids: CASSYSGRNNSPLHF. CDR3 nucleotides: TGTGCCAGCAGTTATTCCGGGAGAAATAATTCACCCCTCCACTTT.

This clonotype was found many times. V and J are TRBV12-3 or TRBV12-4 and TRBJ2-3, with TRBD2 matching 7 bases. The CDR3 has 14 amino acids. Germline trimming cut 5 bases from V and 1 base from J; bases unmatched to any gene: 3. Here the CDR3 reads CASSKSGGTDTQYF. Here the CDR3 DNA reads TGTGCCAGCAGTAAAAGCGGGGGCACAGATACGCAGTATTTT.